A single sample is the source of the 27 T cell receptor beta chains below, sequenced in a study of graft-versus-host responses after intestinal transplantation. The protocol was immunoSEQ multiplex PCR, while the TCRdb copy is restricted to in-frame clones and leaves out a portion. The sample includes more than 9,000 clones, roughly 93% of them seen just once. The sample in question was PBMCs, obtained roughly 110 days after intestinal transplant. These TCRs come from a human patient who received an intestinal transplant, so some T cells may come from the graft donor.

CDR3 region: CAISESSESSYNEQFF. The CDR3 coding sequence is TGTGCCATCAGTGAGTCATCAGAGAGCTCCTACAATGAGCAGTTCTTC. The chain couples TRBV10-3 to TRBJ2-1; D ambiguous. Germline V gene lookup returns CDR1 ENHRY and CDR2 SYGVKD. The CDR3 runs 16 residues. The germline V and J ends were trimmed by 0 bases and 0 bases, with 9 bases remaining between them.

This chain uses TRBV7-9 with TRBJ1-1, with D perhaps TRBD1 (6 bases). The CDR3 loop spans 12 amino acids. With 0 bases removed from V and 11 bases from J, the gap between germline ends came to 10 bases. Germline V CDR1 and CDR2: SEHNR, FQNEAQ (reference sequence). DNA of the CDR3: TGTGCCAGCAGCTTAGCCGCAGGGGAGGCTTTCTTT. Its translation: CASSLAAGEAFF. Full variable domain (remainder filled in from reference TRBV7-9 and TRBJ1-1): DTGVSQNPRHKITKRGQNVTFRCDPISEHNRLYWYRQTLGQGPEFLTYFQNEAQLEKSRLLSDRFSAERPKGSFSTLEIQRTEQGDSAMYLCASSLAAGEAFFGQGTRLTVV.

The chain combines TRBV27 with TRBJ2-7; D is possibly TRBD2 (5 bases). V lost 3 bases and J 3 bases, leaving 18 bases between the germline ends. CDR3 size: 16 residues. Germline V CDR1 and CDR2: MNHEY, SMNVEV (reference sequence). Here the CDR3 reads CASSFSSEVLFYEQYF. The CDR3 DNA reads TGTGCCAGCAGTTTTAGTTCGGAGGTTTTATTCTACGAGCAGTACTTC.

The gene calls are TRBV25-1 and TRBJ1-4, with D possibly TRBD1 on 6 matching bases. V was shortened by 8 bases and J by 17 bases, with 18 bases between the two germline ends. CDR1 is MGHDK, CDR2 SYGVNS, per germline. CDR3 length: 11 amino acids. The CDR3 protein is CASYYGGLSFF. The CDR3 DNA sequence: TGTGCCAGCTATTATGGGGGCCTTTCCTTTTTT.

The V and J genes are TRBV9 and TRBJ2-6; no reliable D call. The CDR3 has 16 amino acids. CDR1 and CDR2 (germline): SGDLS, YYNGEE. Trimming took 5 bases from V and 0 from J, leaving 12 bases between them. The CDR3 DNA reads TGTGCCAGCAGGGCAGGCAAGAGCTCTGGGGCCAACGTCCTGACTTTC. This encodes CASRAGKSSGANVLTF.

The table lists this clone with a count of one. This CDR3 is CASSPSSGTPNEQFF. The CDR3, as DNA: TGTGCCAGCTCACCTTCTAGCGGGACGCCTAATGAGCAGTTCTTC. J is TRBJ2-1 and V is TRBV18; 9 nucleotides match TRBD2. Trimming cost V 3 bases and J 7 bases; bases outside gene matches: 7. Germline V gene lookup returns CDR1 KGHSH and CDR2 LQKENI. The CDR3 is 15 amino acids.

V is TRBV11-1 and J is TRBJ1-5; D unresolved. The CDR3 spans 13 residues. Trimming took 2 bases from V and 4 from J, leaving 6 bases between them. CDR1 SGHAT and CDR2 FQDESV come from the germline V gene (reference sequence). Written as DNA, the CDR3 is TGTGCCAGCAGCTTAAAGGAGAATCAGCCCCAGCATTTT. Residues: CASSLKENQPQHF.

V gene TRBV4-1 combines with J gene TRBJ2-7, with D possibly matching TRBD2 (5 bases). Germline V lookup: CDR1 MGHRA, CDR2 YSYEKL. The V and J ends lost 0 bases and 0 bases respectively, with 9 bases between them. This CDR3 is built from 15 residues. The CDR3 sequence is CASSQEPGNSYEQYF. The DNA of the CDR3 is TGCGCCAGCAGCCAAGAACCGGGGAACTCCTACGAGCAGTACTTC.

The chain joins TRBV30 to TRBJ2-1; perhaps D is TRBD1 or TRBD2 (10 bases each). The CDR3 totals 21 residues. Trimming pared 4 bases from V and 2 bases from J, leaving 33 bases between. Germline-derived CDR1 and CDR2 are GTSNPN and SVGIG (reference sequence). CDR3 sequence reads: CAWTGTGDGGAGGSTYNEQFF. Written as DNA, the CDR3 is TGTGCCTGGACCGGGACAGGGGACGGGGGAGCGGGAGGGAGCACCTACAATGAGCAGTTCTTC.

The chain joins TRBV6-5 to TRBJ1-1; D remains unclear. The germline V gene has CDR1 MNHEY and CDR2 SVGAGI. This CDR3 has 14 amino acids. Trimming removed 7 bases at V and 2 bases at J, with 14 bases between. CDR3 nucleotides: TGTGCCAGCACCCCGCGAAACTCAAACACTGAAGCTTTCTTT. This encodes CASTPRNSNTEAFF.

This clone turned up a few times. This chain connects TRBV7-9 to TRBJ1-1; no clear D gene. Trimming left V 1 base short and J 7 bases short, with 10 bases between. The CDR3 covers 13 residues. Germline V lookup: CDR1 SEHNR, CDR2 FQNEAQ (reference sequence). CDR3 nucleotides: TGTGCCAGCAGCTTAGGGGGAGGAGATGAAGCTTTCTTT. It yields the protein CASSLGGGDEAFF.

This rearrangement joins TRBV5-4 to TRBJ2-5; 13 bases agree with TRBD2. V lost 4 bases and J lost 3; bases outside the gene matches: 12. This CDR3 is 18 amino acids long. Germline V gene sequence: CDR1 SGHNT, CDR2 YYREEE (reference sequence). The CDR3 sequence is CASSPNWTSGRGEETQYF. In DNA form, the CDR3 reads TGTGCCAGCAGCCCAAATTGGACTAGCGGGAGAGGGGAAGAGACCCAGTACTTC.

The rearrangement uses TRBV2 and TRBJ1-6; D is possibly TRBD1 (6 bases). Germline V gene data show CDR1 as SNHLY and CDR2 as FYNNEI. This CDR3 is 15 amino acids long. The V gene lost 7 bases and the J gene lost 7 bases, with 17 bases spanning the gap. The CDR3 spells CASTVGQIQNSPLHF. The CDR3 region has the DNA TGTGCCAGCACCGTCGGACAGATCCAAAATTCACCCCTCCACTTT.

The chain employs TRBV4-1 and TRBJ2-5, with D hard to call. Per germline, CDR1 MGHRA and CDR2 YSYEKL. Trimming shortened V by 2 bases and J by 2 bases, and 9 bases separated the two germline ends. The CDR3 length is 14 residues. The CDR3 region has the DNA TGCGCCAGCAGCCAACCCCGCCCACAAGAGACCCAGTACTTC. Translation gives CASSQPRPQETQYF.

The rearrangement uses TRBV27 and TRBJ2-2, with D uncertain. Trimming cost V 0 bases and J 13 bases, with 18 bases left between them. The CDR3 length is 15 residues. CDR1 MNHEY and CDR2 SMNVEV come from the germline V gene (reference sequence). In nucleotides, the CDR3 is TGTGCCAGCAGTTTATCGTCAACGGGCCAGGAACGGCTGTTTTTT. It encodes CASSLSSTGQERLFF.

The gene calls are TRBV4-1 and TRBJ2-3, with TRBD2 matching 8 bases. This CDR3 has 15 residues. The trim removed 4 bases at V and 1 base at J, leaving 4 bases unmatched. Germline CDR1 is MGHRA and CDR2 is YSYEKL. The CDR3, as DNA: TGCGCCAGCAGCCGGAGCGGGAGTGGCACAGATACGCAGTATTTT. Its protein is CASSRSGSGTDTQYF.

This sequence joins TRBV7-8 and TRBJ1-4; no firm D call. Germline V gene lookup returns CDR1 SGHVS and CDR2 FQNEAQ. The CDR3 totals 16 residues. V was trimmed by 4 bases and J by 5 bases, leaving 17 bases between them. The chain's CDR3 is CASSSSGPRENEKLFF. The CDR3 nucleotides read TGTGCCAGCAGCTCATCGGGCCCACGGGAGAATGAAAAACTGTTTTTT.

V gene TRBV25-1 combines with J gene TRBJ2-6, with D possibly being TRBD1 (6 bases). Germline CDR1 and CDR2: MGHDK and SYGVNS. This CDR3 region has 18 residues. The V gene lost 4 bases and the J gene lost 2 bases, with 18 bases spanning the gap. The CDR3 DNA sequence: TGTGCCAGCAGTGGACCCCACAGGGATTCCCCTGGGGCCAACGTCCTGACTTTC. It yields the protein CASSGPHRDSPGANVLTF.

This chain connects TRBV25-1 to TRBJ1-4; D unclear. Germline V gene data show CDR1 as MGHDK and CDR2 as SYGVNS. Deletions cut 4 bases from V and 3 bases from J, with 6 bases between. This CDR3 contains 13 residues. The CDR3 sequence: CASSGSANEKLFF. For the CDR3, the DNA is TGTGCCAGCAGTGGATCGGCTAATGAAAAACTGTTTTTT.

The chain links TRBV6-5 to TRBJ1-4; TRBD1 agrees at 7 bases. V dropped 4 bases and J dropped 8; count of bases not matched to a gene: 10. This CDR3 comprises 15 residues. From germline, CDR1 is MNHEY and CDR2 SVGAGI. This CDR3 is CASSWVGQSGEKLFF. CDR3 nucleotides: TGTGCCAGCAGTTGGGTGGGACAGTCGGGGGAAAAACTGTTTTTT.

This sequence joins TRBV4-1 and TRBJ2-5; D assignment may be TRBD1 or TRBD2 (5 bases each). The ends were cut back, 5 bases at V and 4 bases at J, with 14 bases in the middle. Germline lookup yields CDR1 MGHRA and CDR2 YSYEKL. This CDR3 has 14 amino acids. CDR3 nucleotides: TGCGCCAGCAGCACGCCCGGGGCCACAGAGACCCAGTACTTC. It encodes CASSTPGATETQYF.

This chain connects TRBV19 to TRBJ2-5; D might be TRBD1 (6 bases). Trimming removed 5 bases from V and 5 bases from J, with 18 bases in between. Germline CDR1 reads LNHDA; CDR2 reads SQIVND (reference sequence). This CDR3 has 15 amino acids. CDR3: CASSPEGGWGETQYF. The CDR3 bases are TGTGCCAGTAGTCCCGAAGGGGGTTGGGGGGAGACCCAGTACTTC. The full variable domain, in which reference TRBV19 and TRBJ2-5 provide the parts outside the CDR3, is DGGITQSPKYLFRKEGQNVTLSCEQNLNHDAMYWYRQDPGQGLRLIYYSQIVNDFQKGDIAEGYSVSREKKESFPLTVTSAQKNPTAFYLCASSPEGGWGETQYFGPGTRLLVL.

Here the CDR3 DNA reads TGTGCCAGCAGCTTAAAGGGTGGGCAGGCTGAAGCTTTCTTT. Amino acids: CASSLKGGQAEAFF. The gene calls are TRBV7-3 and TRBJ1-1; no clear D gene. Germline assignment: CDR1 SGHTA and CDR2 FQGTGA. V was pared by 1 base and J by 6 bases, with 12 bases between. The CDR3 has 14 amino acids.

On this clone: This sequence may be a read error, since a much larger clone differs from it by one base. The CDR3 region has the DNA TGTGCCAGCAGACTGACAGGGGACGAGCGGTACTTC. Its translation is CASRLTGDERYF. V is TRBV6-1 and J is TRBJ2-7, with TRBD1 matching 8 bases. This CDR3 is built from 12 residues. Germline lookup yields CDR1 MNHNS and CDR2 SASEGT.

The rearrangement links TRBV28 to TRBJ2-1; 16 bases are shared with TRBD2. V shed 1 base, J shed 9 bases, and the junction held 9 bases outside the gene matches. This CDR3 is 18 amino acids long. The V gene's germline CDR1 is MDHEN and CDR2 SYDVKM. The CDR3 here is CASSLSRTGLAGGIEQFF. The CDR3 DNA reads as TGTGCCAGCAGTTTATCACGAACGGGACTAGCGGGAGGGATTGAGCAGTTCTTC.

This chain links TRBV7-9 with TRBJ1-5, with D possibly TRBD1 on 5 matching bases. CDR1 and CDR2 from the germline V gene are SEHNR and FQNEAQ (reference sequence). CDR3 size: 17 residues. The germline V and J ends were trimmed by 0 bases and 3 bases, with 15 bases remaining between them. The CDR3 DNA is TGTGCCAGCAGCTTAGCAAGTTTTGAACAGGACAATCAGCCCCAGCATTTT. Residues: CASSLASFEQDNQPQHF.

The V and J genes are TRBV2 and TRBJ2-7; 9 bases are shared with TRBD2. Trimming at V came to 8 bases and at J to 0 bases, leaving 8 bases not matched to a gene. Germline CDR1 SNHLY, CDR2 FYNNEI. This CDR3 comprises 15 residues. CDR3 residues: CASSPLAGVSYEQYF. CDR3 sequence (DNA): TGTGCCAGCTCGCCTTTAGCGGGAGTCTCCTACGAGCAGTACTTC. Full variable domain (rest looked up from reference TRBV2 and TRBJ2-7): EPEVTQTPSHQVTQMGQEVILRCVPISNHLYFYWYRQILGQKVEFLVSFYNNEISEKSEIFDDQFSVERPDGSNFTLKIRSTKLEDSAMYFCASSPLAGVSYEQYFGPGTRLTVT.